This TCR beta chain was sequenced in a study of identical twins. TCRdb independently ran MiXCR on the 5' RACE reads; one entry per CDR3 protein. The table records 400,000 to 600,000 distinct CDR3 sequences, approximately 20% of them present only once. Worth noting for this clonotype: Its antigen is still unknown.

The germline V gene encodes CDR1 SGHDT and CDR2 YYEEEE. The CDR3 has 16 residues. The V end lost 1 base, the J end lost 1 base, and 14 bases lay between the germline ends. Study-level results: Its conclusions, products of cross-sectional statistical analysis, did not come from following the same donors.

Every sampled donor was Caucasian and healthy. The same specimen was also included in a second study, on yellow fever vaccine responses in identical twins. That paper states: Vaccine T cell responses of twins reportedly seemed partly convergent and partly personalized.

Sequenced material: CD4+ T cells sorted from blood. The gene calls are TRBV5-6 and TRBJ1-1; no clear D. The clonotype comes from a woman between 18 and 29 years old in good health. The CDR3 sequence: CASSLYLQWGNTEAFF. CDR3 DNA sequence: TGTGCCAGCAGCTTGTACTTGCAGTGGGGGAACACTGAAGCTTTCTTT.